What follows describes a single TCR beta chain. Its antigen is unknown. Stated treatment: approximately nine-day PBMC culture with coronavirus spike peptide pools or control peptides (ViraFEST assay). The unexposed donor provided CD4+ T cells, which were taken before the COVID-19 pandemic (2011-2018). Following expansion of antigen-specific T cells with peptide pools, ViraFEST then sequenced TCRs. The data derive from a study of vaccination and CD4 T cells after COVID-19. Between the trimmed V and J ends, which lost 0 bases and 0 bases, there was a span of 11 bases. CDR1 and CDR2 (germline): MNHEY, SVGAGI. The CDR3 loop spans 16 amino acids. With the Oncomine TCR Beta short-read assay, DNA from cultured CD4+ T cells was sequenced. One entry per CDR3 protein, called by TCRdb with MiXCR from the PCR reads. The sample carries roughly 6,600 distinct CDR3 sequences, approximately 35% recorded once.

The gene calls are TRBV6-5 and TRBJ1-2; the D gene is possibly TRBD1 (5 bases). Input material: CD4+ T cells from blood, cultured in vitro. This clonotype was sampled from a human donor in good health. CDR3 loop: CASSYSPGGANYGYTF. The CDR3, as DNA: TGTGCCAGCAGTTACTCACCGGGGGGGGCTAACTATGGCTACACCTTC.